The 18 T cell receptor beta chains in this list originate from one sample, sequenced in a study of blood T cell repertoires in COVID-19. Clones were sequenced by immunoSEQ multiplex PCR, and TCRdb holds only the in-frame ones, with some missing. The repertoire includes a few hundred thousand clones, around nine tenths of them detected once, and around 11% sits in the top ten. Sequences were obtained from peripheral blood. These receptors came from a woman aged 25 to 39 with COVID-19, enrolled during active disease.

The chain uses TRBV6-5 and TRBJ1-2; D is possibly TRBD1 (5 bases). This CDR3 is 15 amino acids long. The germline gives CDR1 MNHEY, CDR2 SVGAGI. V lost 5 bases and J 4 bases, leaving 17 bases between the germline ends. CDR3: CASSQRGRVGYGYTF. The CDR3 DNA is TGTGCCAGCAGTCAAAGGGGTCGGGTAGGCTATGGCTACACCTTC.

The chain employs TRBV28 and TRBJ2-1, with TRBD1 matching over 9 bases. Unmatched junction bases numbered 10, after V lost 2 bases and J lost 2 bases. Germline-derived CDR1 and CDR2 are MDHEN and SYDVKM. This CDR3 contains 18 residues. The CDR3 loop is CASSLLDRGLRTYNEQFF. DNA of the CDR3: TGTGCCAGCAGTTTACTGGACAGGGGTTTACGGACCTACAATGAGCAGTTCTTC.

The chain joins TRBV27 to TRBJ2-1; TRBD2 matches at 10 bases. The V gene's germline CDR1 is MNHEY and CDR2 SMNVEV (reference sequence). The length of the CDR3 is 16 residues. J was trimmed by 7 bases and V by 2 bases; bases with no gene match: 8. The CDR3 nucleotides are TGTGCCAGCAGTTTACGGACTAGCGGCGGCAAGAATGAGCAGTTCTTC. It encodes CASSLRTSGGKNEQFF.

This chain joins TRBV5-1 and TRBJ2-7, with TRBD1 as a possible D gene (6 bases). The V end lost 7 bases, the J end lost 1 base, and 15 bases lay between the germline ends. This CDR3 comprises 14 residues. CDR1 and CDR2 (germline): SGHRS, YFSETQ. The CDR3 region has the DNA TGCGCCAGCCAAATCGGGGACACATCCTACGAGCAGTACTTC. Its translation: CASQIGDTSYEQYF.

V and J are TRBV27 and TRBJ2-7; 8 bases are a match to TRBD1. The CDR3 totals 18 residues. V dropped 4 bases and J dropped 4; count of bases not matched to a gene: 18. CDR1 is MNHEY and CDR2 is SMNVEV in the germline V gene (reference sequence). The CDR3 protein is CASSSTPVRTGSRYEQYF. In DNA, the CDR3 is TGTGCCAGCAGTTCCACACCCGTACGGACAGGGTCTCGTTACGAGCAGTACTTC.

The rearrangement joins TRBV19 to TRBJ1-5; D gene unclear. Trimming took 9 bases from V and 5 from J, leaving 14 bases between them. CDR3 length equals 13 residues. CDR1 is LNHDA and CDR2 is SQIVND in the germline V gene (reference sequence). For the CDR3, the DNA is TGTGCCAGCACCGGGGTTTTGGATCAGCCCCAGCATTTT. Its protein is CASTGVLDQPQHF.

The chain has TRBV5-1 and TRBJ2-1; TRBD2 aligns across 11 bases. V dropped 4 bases and J dropped 3; count of bases not matched to a gene: 6. Germline CDR1 and CDR2: SGHRS and YFSETQ. This CDR3 is 16 amino acids long. CDR3 sequence: CASSLTLAGDYNEQFF. CDR3 nucleotides: TGCGCCAGCAGCCTCACACTAGCGGGAGACTACAATGAGCAGTTCTTC.

The chain employs TRBV30 and TRBJ2-3; D gene uncertain. The CDR3 runs to 15 residues. CDR1 is GTSNPN and CDR2 is SVGIG in the germline V gene (reference sequence). V lost 2 bases, J lost 0 bases, and 12 bases lay in between. CDR3 sequence (DNA): TGTGCCTGGAGTACGTCGAGGAGCAGCACAGATACGCAGTATTTT. Translation: CAWSTSRSSTDTQYF.

This clone was seen a handful of times. The chain uses TRBV28 and TRBJ2-7; D is possibly TRBD2 (7 bases). V was trimmed by 8 bases and J by 5 bases, leaving 16 bases between them. Germline V gene lookup returns CDR1 MDHEN and CDR2 SYDVKM. The CDR3 sequence is 13 residues long. CDR3 sequence reads: CASLDRGANEQYF. Here the CDR3 DNA reads TGTGCCAGCCTCGACCGGGGGGCGAACGAGCAGTACTTC.

The CDR3 loop reads CASSRLASSTDTQYF. CDR3 bases: TGTGCCAGCAGCAGACTAGCGTCTAGCACAGATACGCAGTATTTT. The chain uses TRBV6-2 or TRBV6-3 and TRBJ2-3; 8 positions agree with TRBD2. This CDR3 has 15 residues. Germline values: CDR1 MNHEY, CDR2 SVGEGT. The V and J ends lost 6 bases and 0 bases, in that order; junction bases with no gene match: 5.

CDR3 DNA: TGTGCCAGCCGACGGGAGCAGGGACCGACTGAAGCTTTCTTT. It specifies CASRREQGPTEAFF. This chain joins TRBV6-5 and TRBJ1-1; D might be TRBD1 (5 bases). V dropped 8 bases and J dropped 5 bases, with 18 bases sitting between them. The CDR3 runs to 14 residues. Germline V CDR1 and CDR2: MNHEY, SVGAGI.

V usage is TRBV6-1 and J usage is TRBJ1-4, with 8 bases that match TRBD1. The germline V gene encodes CDR1 MNHNS and CDR2 SASEGT. V was pared by 2 bases and J by 2 bases, with 4 bases of the junction left unmatched. The CDR3 extends over 16 amino acids. CDR3 sequence reads: CASSESRGLTNEKLFF. Written as DNA, the CDR3 is TGTGCCAGCAGTGAATCCAGGGGGCTGACTAATGAAAAACTGTTTTTT.

This rearrangement joins TRBV28 to TRBJ2-7; no reliable D call. Germline CDR1 reads MDHEN; CDR2 reads SYDVKM. This CDR3 comprises 15 residues. V was shortened by 5 bases and J by 0 bases, with 14 bases between the two germline ends. CDR3 in amino acids: CASSLGIIRSYEQYF. CDR3 bases: TGTGCCAGCAGTCTAGGAATAATTCGCTCCTACGAGCAGTACTTC.

This chain links TRBV11-2 with TRBJ1-3; TRBD1 is a possible D gene (6 bases). CDR1 and CDR2 from the germline V gene are SGHAT and FQNNGV. The CDR3 spans 14 residues. V lost 8 bases to trimming and J lost 4 bases, with 15 bases between them. The CDR3 spells CASGYRVPGNTIYF. CDR3 bases: TGTGCCAGCGGATACAGGGTACCCGGAAACACCATATATTTT.

Turning to this clone: One junction end disagrees with the germline gene, perhaps due to a read error. The chain has TRBV19 and TRBJ2-6; 10 bases line up with TRBD1. Looked up from germline, CDR1 is LNHDA and CDR2 is SQIVND (reference sequence). This CDR3 comprises 19 residues. CDR3 DNA: TGTGCCTGTAGTATTGGGGGAGGACAGGGGGTACCTGGGGCCAACGTCCTGACTTTC. Translating it yields CACSIGGGQGVPGANVLTF.

The chain joins TRBV28 to TRBJ1-1; 9 nucleotides line up with TRBD1. There are 17 residues in the CDR3. Losses at the gene ends were 5 bases for V and 1 base for J; bases not matched to a gene: 11. Germline V gene lookup returns CDR1 MDHEN and CDR2 SYDVKM. CDR3 in DNA: TGTGCCAGCAGTCACCGGACAGGGGCCCTTGCGAACACTGAAGCTTTCTTT. The encoded protein is CASSHRTGALANTEAFF.

V and J are TRBV7-3 and TRBJ2-1; 9 bases align to TRBD2. Trimming removed 4 bases from V and 4 bases from J; junction bases left unmatched: 5. Germline lookup yields CDR1 SGHTA and CDR2 FQGTGA. The CDR3 has 15 residues. The CDR3 loop reads CASSYGLAWYNEQFF. Written as DNA, the CDR3 is TGTGCCAGCAGCTACGGACTAGCGTGGTACAATGAGCAGTTCTTC.

This rearrangement joins TRBV7-2 to TRBJ2-2, with TRBD2 as a possible D gene (5 bases). The V end was cut by 5 bases, the J end by 5 bases, with 18 bases between. This CDR3 contains 16 residues. CDR1 and CDR2 (germline): SGHTA, FQGNSA. CDR3 sequence: CASSLDEGVRTGELFF. The CDR3 DNA follows: TGTGCCAGCAGCCTCGATGAGGGAGTTCGAACCGGGGAGCTGTTTTTT.